This entry lists 24 T cell receptor beta chains sequenced from one sample in a study of monozygotic twins with cystic fibrosis. TCRdb keeps only in-frame clones here, not all; method: immunoSEQ multiplex PCR. Seen here are tens of thousands of clones, about nine tenths observed once, and the top ten hold roughly 0.19%. Material: blood. These receptor sequences come from a boy younger than 10 with cystic fibrosis.

V is TRBV7-9 and J is TRBJ2-7; D gene ambiguous. This CDR3 spans 14 amino acids. V lost 3 bases to trimming and J lost 3 bases, with 12 bases between them. The germline CDR1 and CDR2 sequences are SEHNR and FQNEAQ (reference sequence). CDR3 protein: CASSFRGRGYEQYF. CDR3 DNA: TGTGCCAGCAGCTTTAGAGGCAGAGGCTACGAGCAGTACTTC. Supplemented by reference TRBV7-9 and TRBJ2-7, the full variable domain reads DTGVSQNPRHKITKRGQNVTFRCDPISEHNRLYWYRQTLGQGPEFLTYFQNEAQLEKSRLLSDRFSAERPKGSFSTLEIQRTEQGDSAMYLCASSFRGRGYEQYFGPGTRLTVT.

Only one count was recorded for this clone. The chain combines TRBV15 with TRBJ1-3; maybe TRBD1 (6 bases). V dropped 0 bases and J dropped 7 bases, with 10 bases sitting between them. The CDR3 contains 14 residues. The germline gives CDR1 LNHNV, CDR2 YYDKDF (reference sequence). The DNA of the CDR3 is TGTGCCACCAGCAGAGATCGGGGGCTGAACACCATATATTTT. Encoded protein: CATSRDRGLNTIYF.

V usage is TRBV6-7 and J usage is TRBJ2-1, with TRBD1 matching 9 bases. TRBV6-7 is sorted into the ORF group, with uncertain function. The junction had 13 bases not matched to a gene; V was cut back by 4 bases and J by 3 bases. The CDR3 runs to 18 residues. The CDR3 region is CASSLGTGQCADYNEQFF. CDR3 coding DNA: TGTGCCAGCAGTTTGGGGACAGGGCAATGTGCCGACTACAATGAGCAGTTCTTC.

The V call is TRBV11-2, the J call TRBJ1-4; 7 nucleotides agree with TRBD1. Germline CDR1 is SGHAT and CDR2 is FQNNGV. This CDR3 is built from 14 residues. J lost 4 bases, V lost 5 bases, and 4 bases had no gene match. The CDR3 DNA is TGTGCCAGCAGCCTTCAGGGGGTTAATGAAAAACTGTTTTTT. Encoded protein: CASSLQGVNEKLFF. The complete variable domain, with remaining parts taken from reference TRBV11-2 and TRBJ1-4, reads EAGVAQSPRYKIIEKRQSVAFWCNPISGHATLYWYQQILGQGPKLLIQFQNNGVVDDSQLPKDRFSAERLKGVDSTLKIQPAKLEDSAVYLCASSLQGVNEKLFFGSGTQLSVL.

The sample holds one count of this clone. This chain links TRBV7-2 with TRBJ2-1, with unresolved D. Germline CDR1 SGHTA, CDR2 FQGNSA. Trimming took off 4 bases at V and 4 bases at J, with 5 bases between the two ends. This CDR3 spans 12 amino acids. CDR3 coding DNA: TGTGCCAGCAGCTCTCGTTACAATGAGCAGTTCTTC. Its protein product is CASSSRYNEQFF.

The V and J genes are TRBV6-6 and TRBJ2-3; the D gene is possibly TRBD2 (6 bases). Germline V gives CDR1 MNHNY, CDR2 SVGAGI (reference sequence). This CDR3 is 14 amino acids long. The V end was cut by 5 bases, the J end by 4 bases, with 13 bases between. The CDR3 DNA sequence: TGTGCCAGCAGTACGGGACTCTCATCAGATACGCAGTATTTT. Protein: CASSTGLSSDTQYF.

The V call is TRBV5-6, the J call TRBJ2-7; tentatively, D is TRBD2 (6 bases). This CDR3 region has 14 residues. V lost 2 bases and J lost 0, with 9 bases in between. The germline gives CDR1 SGHDT, CDR2 YYEEEE. The CDR3 region is CASSFSGNSYEQYF. CDR3 bases: TGTGCCAGCAGCTTTAGCGGTAACTCCTACGAGCAGTACTTC.

The rearrangement joins TRBV5-5 to TRBJ1-6; TRBD1 agrees at 7 bases. This CDR3 contains 14 residues. Trimming at V came to 5 bases and at J to 5 bases, leaving 4 bases not matched to a gene. Germline V gene sequence: CDR1 SGHKS, CDR2 YYEKEE (reference sequence). CDR3 protein: CASSSGQDNSPLHF. CDR3 nucleotides: TGTGCCAGCAGTTCTGGACAGGATAATTCACCCCTCCACTTT.

In nucleotides, the CDR3 is TGTGCCACCAGCAGAGATGTGGACTCTGGGGCCAACGTCCTGACTTTC. Residues: CATSRDVDSGANVLTF. The chain is built from TRBV15 and TRBJ2-6; D is ambiguous. The germline CDR1 and CDR2 sequences are LNHNV and YYDKDF (reference sequence). The CDR3 length is 16 residues. V gave up 0 bases and J gave up 0 bases, with 6 bases separating them.

This chain uses TRBV14 with TRBJ1-3, with D unresolved. The ends were cut back, 2 bases at V and 0 bases at J, with 8 bases in the middle. The CDR3 loop spans 15 amino acids. Germline V lookup: CDR1 SGHDN, CDR2 FVKESK. CDR3: CASSQFSVSGNTIYF. The CDR3 nucleotides read TGTGCCAGCAGCCAATTCTCGGTCTCTGGAAACACCATATATTTT.

The chain recombines TRBV7-2 with TRBJ2-7; no clear D. This CDR3 is built from 13 residues. The ends were cut back, 3 bases at V and 0 bases at J, with 6 bases in the middle. The germline gives CDR1 SGHTA, CDR2 FQGNSA. The CDR3 sequence is CASSFSGSYEQYF. The DNA of the CDR3 is TGTGCCAGCAGCTTTTCGGGCTCCTACGAGCAGTACTTC. Full variable domain (missing parts from reference TRBV7-2 and TRBJ2-7): GAGVSQSPSNKVTEKGKDVELRCDPISGHTALYWYRQSLGQGLEFLIYFQGNSAPDKSGLPSDRFSAERTGGSVSTLTIQRTQQEDSAVYLCASSFSGSYEQYFGPGTRLTVT.

The chain recombines TRBV10-2 with TRBJ2-7, with 10 nucleotides matching TRBD1. The CDR3 is 15 amino acids. Germline CDR1 reads WSHSY; CDR2 reads SAAADI. V shed 6 bases and J 1 base; nucleotides not matched to a gene: 6. For the CDR3, the DNA is TGCGCCAGCAGGAAATGGACAGGGGGATCCTACGAGCAGTACTTC. This codes for CASRKWTGGSYEQYF.

The J gene is TRBJ1-1, the V gene TRBV27; TRBD1 matches 8 bases. The germline V gene has CDR1 MNHEY and CDR2 SMNVEV (reference sequence). The CDR3 loop spans 14 amino acids. Trimming cost V 3 bases and J 1 base; bases outside gene matches: 1. CDR3 nucleotide sequence: TGTGCCAGCAGTTTGACAGGGGCGAACACTGAAGCTTTCTTT. Its translation is CASSLTGANTEAFF.

The gene calls are TRBV6-5 and TRBJ1-6; D is uncertain. The CDR3 covers 13 residues. Germline V gene data show CDR1 as MNHEY and CDR2 as SVGAGI. Trimming removed 3 bases at V and 8 bases at J, with 8 bases between. Written as DNA, the CDR3 is TGTGCCAGCAGTTATTCCGAGGATTCACCCCTCCACTTT. It specifies CASSYSEDSPLHF.

V gene TRBV19 combines with J gene TRBJ1-2; the D gene is possibly TRBD1 (5 bases). CDR3 length: 12 amino acids. The V and J ends lost 7 bases and 2 bases respectively, with 8 bases between them. The germline CDR1 and CDR2 sequences are LNHDA and SQIVND (reference sequence). CDR3 residues: CASNPGNYGYTF. CDR3 in DNA: TGTGCCAGTAATCCAGGGAACTATGGCTACACCTTC.

The V call is TRBV7-8, the J call TRBJ1-1; no reliable D call. This CDR3 region has 13 residues. Germline CDR1 is SGHVS and CDR2 is FQNEAQ. The V gene lost 2 bases and the J gene lost 4 bases, with 8 bases spanning the gap. Here the CDR3 DNA reads TGTGCCAGCAGCTTACTCGGAGGCACTGAAGCTTTCTTT. Translation: CASSLLGGTEAFF.

This rearrangement joins TRBV9 to TRBJ2-5, with a tentative D call TRBD2 (5 bases). This CDR3 is 15 amino acids long. V was pared by 2 bases and J by 2 bases, with 13 bases between. Germline CDR1 SGDLS, CDR2 YYNGEE. CDR3 amino acids: CASSVAAGIQETQYF. The CDR3 bases are TGTGCCAGCAGCGTCGCCGCCGGGATTCAAGAGACCCAGTACTTC.

The chain uses TRBV6-5 and TRBJ1-4, with 10 positions matching TRBD1. There are 14 residues in the CDR3. Germline CDR1 and CDR2: MNHEY and SVGAGI. Unmatched junction bases numbered 8, after V lost 6 bases and J lost 10 bases. The CDR3 spells CASSPDRGQGKLFF. As DNA, the CDR3 is TGTGCCAGCAGCCCCGACAGGGGGCAGGGAAAACTGTTTTTT.

The chain recombines TRBV6-1 with TRBJ1-5, with 8 bases matching TRBD1. Germline V gives CDR1 MNHNS, CDR2 SASEGT. The CDR3 consists of 16 residues. V was clipped by 2 bases and J by 7 bases; unmatched bases: 10. As DNA, the CDR3 is TGTGCCAGCAGTGAACCGTCAGGGGGCGCGGGGCAGCCCCAGCATTTT. Its protein product is CASSEPSGGAGQPQHF.

V gene TRBV7-8 combines with J gene TRBJ1-5; maybe TRBD1 (5 bases). Trimming took off 10 bases at V and 2 bases at J, with 18 bases between the two ends. Germline-derived CDR1 and CDR2 are SGHVS and FQNEAQ. The CDR3 is 15 amino acids. CDR3 nucleotide sequence: TGTGCCACACTCTCGGGGAGGGGAGGCAATCAGCCCCAGCATTTT. It yields the protein CATLSGRGGNQPQHF. The entire variable domain, with the rest obtained from reference TRBV7-8 and TRBJ1-5, is as follows: GAGVSQSPRYKVAKRGQDVALRCDPISGHVSLFWYQQALGQGPEFLTYFQNEAQLDKSGLPSDRFFAERPEGSVSTLKIQRTQQEDSAVYLCATLSGRGGNQPQHFGDGTRLSIL.

V gene TRBV18 combines with J gene TRBJ1-1; D remains unclear. The length of the CDR3 is 12 residues. Trimming took off 6 bases at V and 5 bases at J, with 10 bases between the two ends. Germline CDR1 and CDR2: KGHSH and LQKENI. The CDR3 DNA follows: TGTGCCAGCTCGCCCTGGTGGACTGAAGCTTTCTTT. Translated, it gives CASSPWWTEAFF.

The rearrangement links TRBV6-5 to TRBJ1-1; D is undetermined. Between the trimmed V and J ends, which lost 5 bases and 4 bases, there was a span of 14 bases. The germline V gene has CDR1 MNHEY and CDR2 SVGAGI. The CDR3 spans 14 residues. The CDR3 DNA is TGTGCCAGCAGTCGGACCCTCCTCGGCACTGAAGCTTTCTTT. Translation gives CASSRTLLGTEAFF.

This clone was detected once. The rearrangement links TRBV27 to TRBJ2-5; 7 bases are a match to TRBD2. The CDR3 extends over 12 amino acids. The V segment lost 6 bases and the J segment 5 bases; nucleotides outside the gene matches: 3. Per the germline V gene, CDR1 is MNHEY and CDR2 is SMNVEV (reference sequence). The chain's CDR3 is CASSSGVETQYF. The CDR3 nucleotides read TGTGCCAGCAGCAGCGGGGTCGAGACCCAGTACTTC.

The count of this clone is one. V usage is TRBV7-9 and J usage is TRBJ2-7; TRBD1 matches 7 bases. Germline V gene lookup returns CDR1 SEHNR and CDR2 FQNEAQ (reference sequence). The CDR3 is 14 amino acids. V dropped 4 bases and J dropped 5; count of bases not matched to a gene: 8. The CDR3, as DNA: TGTGCCAGCAGCTCCTCGACAGGGTTCGACGAGCAGTACTTC. Translating it yields CASSSSTGFDEQYF. The full variable domain, completed using reference TRBV7-9 and TRBJ2-7, is DTGVSQNPRHKITKRGQNVTFRCDPISEHNRLYWYRQTLGQGPEFLTYFQNEAQLEKSRLLSDRFSAERPKGSFSTLEIQRTEQGDSAMYLCASSSSTGFDEQYFGPGTRLTVT.